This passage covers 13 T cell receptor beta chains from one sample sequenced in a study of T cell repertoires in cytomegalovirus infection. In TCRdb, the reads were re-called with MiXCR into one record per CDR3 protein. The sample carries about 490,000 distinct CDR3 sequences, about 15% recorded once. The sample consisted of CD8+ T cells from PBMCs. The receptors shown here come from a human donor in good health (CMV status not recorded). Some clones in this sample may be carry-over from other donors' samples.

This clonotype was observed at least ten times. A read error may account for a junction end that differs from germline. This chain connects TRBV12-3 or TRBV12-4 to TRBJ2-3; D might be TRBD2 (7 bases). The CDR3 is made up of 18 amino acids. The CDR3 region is CASSLGLGGATFTDTQYF. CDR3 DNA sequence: TGTGCCAGCAGCTTAGGGTTAGGGGGGGCCACATTCACAGATACGCAGTATTTT.

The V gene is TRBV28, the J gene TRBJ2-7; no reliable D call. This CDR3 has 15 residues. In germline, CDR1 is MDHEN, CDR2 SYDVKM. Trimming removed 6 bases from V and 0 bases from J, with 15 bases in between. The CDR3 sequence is CASRPTKGFSYEQYF. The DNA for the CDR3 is TGTGCCAGCAGGCCGACGAAGGGTTTCTCCTACGAGCAGTACTTC.

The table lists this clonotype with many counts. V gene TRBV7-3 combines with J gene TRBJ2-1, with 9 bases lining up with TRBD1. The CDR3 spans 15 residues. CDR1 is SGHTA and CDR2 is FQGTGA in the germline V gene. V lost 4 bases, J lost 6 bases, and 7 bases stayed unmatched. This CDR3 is CASSSPGQGLNEQFF. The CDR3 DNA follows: TGTGCCAGCAGCTCACCGGGACAGGGCCTCAATGAGCAGTTCTTC.

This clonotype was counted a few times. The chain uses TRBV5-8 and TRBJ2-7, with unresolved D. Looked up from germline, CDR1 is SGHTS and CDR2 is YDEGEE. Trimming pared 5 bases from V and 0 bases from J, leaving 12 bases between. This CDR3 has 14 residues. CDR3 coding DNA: TGTGCCAGCAGTCCGGATGAGAGCTCCTACGAGCAGTACTTC. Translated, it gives CASSPDESSYEQYF.

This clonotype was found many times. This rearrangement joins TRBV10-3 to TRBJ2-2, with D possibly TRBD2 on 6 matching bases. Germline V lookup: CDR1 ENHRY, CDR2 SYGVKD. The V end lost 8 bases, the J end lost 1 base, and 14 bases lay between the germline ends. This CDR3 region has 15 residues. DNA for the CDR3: TGTGCCATCCTTCGGGGGACTCAGAACACCGGGGAGCTGTTTTTT. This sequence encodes CAILRGTQNTGELFF.

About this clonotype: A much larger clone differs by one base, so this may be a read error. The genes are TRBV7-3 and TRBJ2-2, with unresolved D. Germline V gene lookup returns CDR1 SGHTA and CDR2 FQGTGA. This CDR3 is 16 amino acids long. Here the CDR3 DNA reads TGTGCCAGCAGCTTAACGGGTTCAAGGAACACCCGGGAGCTGTTTTTT. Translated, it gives CASSLTGSRNTRELFF.

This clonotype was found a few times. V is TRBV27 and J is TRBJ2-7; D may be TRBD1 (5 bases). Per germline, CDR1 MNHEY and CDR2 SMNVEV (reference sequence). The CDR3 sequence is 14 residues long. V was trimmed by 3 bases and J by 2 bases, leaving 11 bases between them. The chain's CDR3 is CASSFKGLAYEQYF. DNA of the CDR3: TGTGCCAGCAGTTTTAAGGGGCTGGCCTACGAGCAGTACTTC.

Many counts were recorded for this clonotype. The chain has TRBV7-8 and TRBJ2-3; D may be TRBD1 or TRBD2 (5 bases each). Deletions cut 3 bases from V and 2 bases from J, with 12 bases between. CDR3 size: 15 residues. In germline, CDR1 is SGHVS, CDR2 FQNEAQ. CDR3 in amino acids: CASSFGGQDTDTQYF. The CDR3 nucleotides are TGTGCCAGCAGCTTCGGAGGACAAGACACAGATACGCAGTATTTT.

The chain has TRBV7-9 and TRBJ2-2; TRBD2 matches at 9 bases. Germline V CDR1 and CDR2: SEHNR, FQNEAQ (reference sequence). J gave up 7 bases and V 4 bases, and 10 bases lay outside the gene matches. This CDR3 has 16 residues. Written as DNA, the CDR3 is TGTGCCAGCAGCTGGCAGAGCGGGGGGACTGGCGGGGAGCTGTTTTTT. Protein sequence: CASSWQSGGTGGELFF. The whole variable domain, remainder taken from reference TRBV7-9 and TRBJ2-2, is DTGVSQNPRHKITKRGQNVTFRCDPISEHNRLYWYRQTLGQGPEFLTYFQNEAQLEKSRLLSDRFSAERPKGSFSTLEIQRTEQGDSAMYLCASSWQSGGTGGELFFGEGSRLTVL.

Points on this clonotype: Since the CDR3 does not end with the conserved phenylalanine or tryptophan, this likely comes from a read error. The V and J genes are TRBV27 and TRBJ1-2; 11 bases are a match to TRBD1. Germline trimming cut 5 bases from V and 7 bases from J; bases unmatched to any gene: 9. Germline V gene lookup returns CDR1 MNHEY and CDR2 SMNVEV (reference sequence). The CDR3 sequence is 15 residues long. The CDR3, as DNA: TGTGCCAGCAGTGCGACGGACAGGGGGCGGAGTGGCTACACCTCC. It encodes CASSATDRGRSGYTS.

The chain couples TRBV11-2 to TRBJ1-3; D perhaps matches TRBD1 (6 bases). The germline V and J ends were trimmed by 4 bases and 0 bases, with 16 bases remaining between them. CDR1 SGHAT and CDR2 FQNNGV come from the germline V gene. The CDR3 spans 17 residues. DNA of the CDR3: TGTGCCAGCAGCTCATGGGTCCGGACAGCCTCTGGAAACACCATATATTTT. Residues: CASSSWVRTASGNTIYF. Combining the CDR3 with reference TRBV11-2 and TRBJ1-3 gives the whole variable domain EAGVAQSPRYKIIEKRQSVAFWCNPISGHATLYWYQQILGQGPKLLIQFQNNGVVDDSQLPKDRFSAERLKGVDSTLKIQPAKLEDSAVYLCASSSWVRTASGNTIYFGEGSWLTVV.

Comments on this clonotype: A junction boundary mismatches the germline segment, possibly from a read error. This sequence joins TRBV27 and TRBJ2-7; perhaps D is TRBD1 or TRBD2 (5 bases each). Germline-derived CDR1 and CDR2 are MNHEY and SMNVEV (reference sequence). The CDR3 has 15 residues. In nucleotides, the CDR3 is TGTGGCAGCAGTTATGAGGGGAGTCTCCACTACGAGCAGTACTTC. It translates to CGSSYEGSLHYEQYF.

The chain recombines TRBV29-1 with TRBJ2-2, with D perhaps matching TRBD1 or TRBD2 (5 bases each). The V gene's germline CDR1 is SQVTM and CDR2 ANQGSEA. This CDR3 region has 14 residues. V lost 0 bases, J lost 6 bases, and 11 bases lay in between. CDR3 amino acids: CSVEDQGPAGELFF. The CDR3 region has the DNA TGCAGCGTTGAAGATCAGGGACCCGCCGGGGAGCTGTTTTTT.